The rows below give T cell receptor beta chains drawn from one sample of a study of metastatic and nonmetastatic thyroid tumors. TCRdb called clones again from the PCR reads with MiXCR. Here the sample spans some 39,000 clones, 16% being singletons. Sequencing was done on a sample of blood. Receptor source: a female donor with papillary thyroid cancer or a benign thyroid nodule (not recorded which). Some clones in this sample may be carry-over from other donors' samples. Both conserved end residues are part of each CDR3. D genes are given only for firm matches. A clone size is listed for some rows: how often the clone was seen (once, few, many), or a class if it is expanded.

clone size: few; D gene: NA; J gene: TRBJ1-1; V gene: TRBV2; CDR3 protein: CASTHGAGANTEAFF; CDR3 DNA: TGTGCCAGCACCCATGGGGCAGGGGCCAACACTGAAGCTTTCTTT
clone size: once; D gene: NA; J gene: TRBJ2-2; V gene: TRBV11-2; CDR3 protein: CTSSLDRVPQGSGELFF; CDR3 DNA: TGTACCAGCAGCTTAGATCGCGTGCCTCAGGGTTCCGGGGAGCTGTTTTTT
clone size: NA; D gene: NA; J gene: TRBJ1-2; V gene: TRBV24-1; CDR3 protein: CATSARTQGGYGYTF; CDR3 DNA: TGTGCCACCAGTGCCCGGACCCAGGGAGGCTATGGCTACACCTTC
clone size: NA; D gene: NA; J gene: TRBJ1-3; V gene: TRBV12-3/TRBV12-4; CDR3 protein: CASSLVNTIYF; CDR3 DNA: TGTGCCAGCAGTTTGGTGAACACCATATATTTT
clone size: many; D gene: NA; J gene: TRBJ1-2; V gene: TRBV7-8; CDR3 protein: CASSLDRQRGYTF; CDR3 DNA: TGTGCCAGCAGCTTAGATAGGCAGAGAGGCTACACCTTC
clone size: NA; D gene: NA; J gene: TRBJ1-1; V gene: TRBV18; CDR3 protein: CASSRKIQGWGTEAFF; CDR3 DNA: TGTGCCAGCTCACGGAAAATACAGGGCTGGGGCACTGAAGCTTTCTTT
clone size: NA; D gene: NA; J gene: TRBJ2-3; V gene: TRBV6-2/TRBV6-3; CDR3 protein: CASSPGSTDTQYF; CDR3 DNA: TGTGCCAGCAGTCCCGGGTCCACAGATACGCAGTATTTT
clone size: NA; D gene: NA; J gene: TRBJ1-2; V gene: TRBV6-2/TRBV6-3; CDR3 protein: CASSPRTALGYTF; CDR3 DNA: TGTGCCAGCAGTCCCAGGACCGCGCTTGGCTACACCTTC
clone size: many; D gene: NA; J gene: TRBJ1-5; V gene: TRBV2; CDR3 protein: CASSGRERTTKPQHF; CDR3 DNA: TGTGCCAGCAGCGGGAGGGAGAGGACGACGAAGCCCCAGCATTTT
clone size: many; D gene: TRBD1; J gene: TRBJ2-7; V gene: TRBV20-1; CDR3 protein: CSARDMDRAQQYF; CDR3 DNA: TGCAGTGCTAGAGACATGGACAGGGCCCAGCAGTACTTC
clone size: NA; D gene: NA; J gene: TRBJ2-2; V gene: TRBV28; CDR3 protein: CATTTGSNTGELFF; CDR3 DNA: TGTGCCACCACAACAGGGTCGAACACCGGGGAGCTGTTTTTT
clone size: many; D gene: NA; J gene: TRBJ1-2; V gene: TRBV11-1; CDR3 protein: CASSLESVSALYGYTF; CDR3 DNA: TGTGCCAGCAGCTTAGAATCGGTGTCGGCCCTCTATGGCTACACCTTC
clone size: NA; D gene: TRBD1; J gene: TRBJ1-1; V gene: TRBV30; CDR3 protein: CAWSGSMTGANTEAFF; CDR3 DNA: TGTGCCTGGAGTGGGTCCATGACAGGGGCGAACACTGAAGCTTTCTTT
clone size: many; D gene: NA; J gene: TRBJ2-7; V gene: TRBV20-1; CDR3 protein: CSAPISREQYF; CDR3 DNA: TGCAGTGCCCCGATAAGCCGGGAGCAGTACTTC
clone size: NA; D gene: NA; J gene: TRBJ1-2; V gene: TRBV19; CDR3 protein: CASMDGRVVYTF; CDR3 DNA: TGTGCCAGTATGGACGGCAGGGTTGTCTACACCTTC
clone size: few; D gene: NA; J gene: TRBJ2-2; V gene: TRBV24-1; CDR3 protein: CATSSDSLGSGELFF; CDR3 DNA: TGTGCCACCAGTTCCGACAGTCTAGGATCCGGGGAGCTGTTTTTT
clone size: NA; D gene: NA; J gene: TRBJ1-1; V gene: TRBV5-6; CDR3 protein: CASSLVAGTFNTEAFF; CDR3 DNA: TGTGCCAGCAGCTTGGTGGCAGGGACCTTTAACACTGAAGCTTTCTTT
clone size: NA; D gene: NA; J gene: TRBJ1-1; V gene: TRBV25-1; CDR3 protein: CSSSELGPHPEAFF; CDR3 DNA: TGTTCCAGCAGTGAGTTGGGACCCCATCCTGAAGCTTTCTTT
clone size: NA; D gene: NA; J gene: TRBJ2-1; V gene: TRBV6-5; CDR3 protein: CASSYSGSNEQFF; CDR3 DNA: TGTGCCAGCAGTTACTCAGGCTCCAATGAGCAGTTCTTC
clone size: many; D gene: TRBD2; J gene: TRBJ2-5; V gene: TRBV9; CDR3 protein: CASSVEVAGGLGTQYF; CDR3 DNA: TGTGCCAGCAGCGTAGAGGTAGCGGGAGGTTTGGGGACCCAGTACTTC
clone size: few; D gene: TRBD2; J gene: TRBJ2-1; V gene: TRBV18; CDR3 protein: CASSPRSSGSHEQFF; CDR3 DNA: TGTGCCAGCTCACCAAGATCTAGCGGGAGTCATGAGCAGTTCTTC
clone size: many; D gene: NA; J gene: TRBJ2-1; V gene: TRBV11-3; CDR3 protein: CASSLEAGANEQFF; CDR3 DNA: TGTGCCAGCAGCTTAGAAGCAGGGGCGAATGAGCAGTTCTTC
clone size: few; D gene: NA; J gene: TRBJ1-1; V gene: TRBV19; CDR3 protein: CASSPPRGANTEAFF; CDR3 DNA: TGTGCCAGTAGCCCTCCCCGGGGGGCGAACACTGAAGCTTTCTTT
clone size: medium-sized; D gene: TRBD2; J gene: TRBJ2-1; V gene: TRBV6-1; CDR3 protein: CASSSGRSYNEQFF; CDR3 DNA: TGTGCCAGCAGTAGCGGGAGATCCTACAATGAGCAGTTCTTC
clone size: many; D gene: TRBD2; J gene: TRBJ2-7; V gene: TRBV10-3; CDR3 protein: CAISDLAALSYEQYF; CDR3 DNA: TGTGCCATCAGTGACCTAGCGGCGCTCTCCTACGAGCAGTACTTC
clone size: many; D gene: TRBD1; J gene: TRBJ1-2; V gene: TRBV19; CDR3 protein: CASSRQGANYGYTF; CDR3 DNA: TGTGCCAGTAGCCGACAGGGGGCTAACTATGGCTACACCTTC
clone size: many; D gene: NA; J gene: TRBJ2-7; V gene: TRBV19; CDR3 protein: CATSGISYEQYF; CDR3 DNA: TGTGCCACCTCGGGCATCTCCTACGAGCAGTACTTC
clone size: many; D gene: TRBD2; J gene: TRBJ2-2; V gene: TRBV7-9; CDR3 protein: CASSYSGRRAGELFF; CDR3 DNA: TGTGCCAGCAGCTATAGCGGGAGACGGGCCGGGGAGCTGTTTTTT
clone size: many; D gene: TRBD2; J gene: TRBJ2-1; V gene: TRBV12-3/TRBV12-4; CDR3 protein: CASSTSGRSHEQFF; CDR3 DNA: TGTGCCAGCAGTACTAGCGGGAGAAGTCATGAGCAGTTCTTC
clone size: NA; D gene: TRBD2; J gene: TRBJ2-7; V gene: TRBV10-3; CDR3 protein: CAISEGLAGGFYEQYF; CDR3 DNA: TGTGCCATCAGTGAGGGGCTAGCGGGAGGGTTCTACGAGCAGTACTTC
clone size: many; D gene: TRBD1; J gene: TRBJ2-7; V gene: TRBV20-1; CDR3 protein: CSARDIRTGGGYEQYF; CDR3 DNA: TGCAGTGCTAGAGATATCAGGACAGGGGGCGGATACGAGCAGTACTTC
clone size: many; D gene: NA; J gene: TRBJ2-4; V gene: TRBV20-1; CDR3 protein: CSASAWEGRGDDRYIQYF; CDR3 DNA: TGCAGTGCTAGTGCGTGGGAAGGCAGGGGAGATGATCGCTACATTCAGTACTTC
clone size: many; D gene: NA; J gene: TRBJ2-7; V gene: TRBV28; CDR3 protein: CASSLSANPYEQYF; CDR3 DNA: TGTGCCAGCAGTTTATCAGCCAACCCCTACGAGCAGTACTTC
clone size: many; D gene: TRBD2; J gene: TRBJ2-1; V gene: TRBV7-6; CDR3 protein: CASSLAGAHNEQFF; CDR3 DNA: TGCGCCAGCAGCTTAGCGGGAGCCCACAATGAGCAGTTCTTC
clone size: many; D gene: TRBD2; J gene: TRBJ2-5; V gene: TRBV10-3; CDR3 protein: CAISERNSGRAGETQYF; CDR3 DNA: TGTGCCATCAGTGAGCGGAATAGCGGGAGGGCGGGGGAGACCCAGTACTTC
clone size: many; D gene: TRBD1; J gene: TRBJ2-7; V gene: TRBV12-3/TRBV12-4; CDR3 protein: CASSYWDRGHEQYF; CDR3 DNA: TGTGCCAGCAGTTACTGGGACAGGGGCCACGAGCAGTACTTC
clone size: NA; D gene: NA; J gene: TRBJ2-7; V gene: TRBV20-1; CDR3 protein: CSASLGQGNLEQYF; CDR3 DNA: TGCAGTGCTAGTTTAGGTCAGGGTAATCTCGAGCAGTACTTC
clone size: many; D gene: NA; J gene: TRBJ2-1; V gene: TRBV20-1; CDR3 protein: CSARSAGPDKHNEQFF; CDR3 DNA: TGCAGTGCTAGGAGTGCGGGACCCGACAAACACAATGAGCAGTTCTTC
clone size: many; D gene: NA; J gene: TRBJ1-5; V gene: TRBV5-4; CDR3 protein: CASSLGGSNQPQHF; CDR3 DNA: TGTGCCAGCAGCTTGGGCGGTAGCAATCAGCCCCAGCATTTT
clone size: many; D gene: NA; J gene: TRBJ2-1; V gene: TRBV19; CDR3 protein: CASTTARVGSNEQFF; CDR3 DNA: TGTGCCAGTACAACGGCCAGGGTTGGGAGCAATGAGCAGTTCTTC
clone size: NA; D gene: NA; J gene: TRBJ2-7; V gene: TRBV2; CDR3 protein: CASSARRNEQYF; CDR3 DNA: TGTGCCAGCAGTGCGCGAAGAAACGAGCAGTACTTC
clone size: many; D gene: TRBD1; J gene: TRBJ1-1; V gene: TRBV11-2; CDR3 protein: CASSPGQGGMEAFF; CDR3 DNA: TGTGCCAGCAGCCCGGGACAGGGAGGGATGGAAGCTTTCTTT
clone size: many; D gene: NA; J gene: TRBJ2-7; V gene: TRBV5-4; CDR3 protein: CASSFSQQDEQYF; CDR3 DNA: TGTGCCAGCAGCTTTTCCCAGCAGGACGAGCAGTACTTC
clone size: NA; D gene: NA; J gene: TRBJ1-6; V gene: TRBV6-1; CDR3 protein: CVSSALWSNNSPLHF; CDR3 DNA: TGTGTCAGCAGTGCTCTATGGTCAAATAATTCACCCCTCCACTTT
clone size: many; D gene: NA; J gene: TRBJ1-3; V gene: TRBV19; CDR3 protein: CASNPSQGASGNTIYF; CDR3 DNA: TGTGCCAGTAACCCCTCCCAGGGAGCTTCTGGAAACACCATATATTTT
clone size: NA; D gene: NA; J gene: TRBJ1-2; V gene: TRBV11-3; CDR3 protein: CASSLRTKYGYTF; CDR3 DNA: TGTGCCAGCAGCTTACGGACTAAATATGGCTACACCTTC
clone size: few; D gene: TRBD2; J gene: TRBJ2-7; V gene: TRBV4-2; CDR3 protein: CASSPQTSGTYEQYF; CDR3 DNA: TGTGCCAGCAGCCCCCAAACTAGCGGGACTTACGAGCAGTATTTC
clone size: NA; D gene: NA; J gene: TRBJ2-7; V gene: TRBV6-2/TRBV6-3; CDR3 protein: CASRRTEGPYEQYF; CDR3 DNA: TGTGCCAGCAGGAGAACGGAGGGGCCCTACGAGCAGTACTTC